The text below deals with one TCR beta chain. The antigen remains undetermined. The entry originates in a study of Tregs in tolerant kidney transplant recipients. As for the study in general: CFSE-labeled recipient PBMCs were cultured less than 7 days with irradiated graft donor PBMCs, then FACS-sorted.

The study's findings and limits: Biological reproducibility was not directly addressed, but technical replication error appeared minimal.

CDR1 is MNHNY and CDR2 is SVGAGI in the germline V gene (reference sequence). Trimming left V 2 bases short and J 5 bases short, with 9 bases between. The CDR3 loop spans 13 amino acids. Some clones are missing from TCRdb's copy, which holds only in-frame ones; the method was immunoSEQ multiplex PCR. The table shows about 1,700 clones, with about 64% occurring only once. The gene calls are TRBV6-6 and TRBJ1-2; no definite D call. This clonotype originated in a human donor in good health. The sequenced material came from CD8+ T cells from blood cultured with allogeneic cells. CDR3 residues: CASSYGLLYGYTF. The CDR3 DNA follows: TGTGCCAGCAGTTACGGTCTATTATATGGCTACACCTTC.